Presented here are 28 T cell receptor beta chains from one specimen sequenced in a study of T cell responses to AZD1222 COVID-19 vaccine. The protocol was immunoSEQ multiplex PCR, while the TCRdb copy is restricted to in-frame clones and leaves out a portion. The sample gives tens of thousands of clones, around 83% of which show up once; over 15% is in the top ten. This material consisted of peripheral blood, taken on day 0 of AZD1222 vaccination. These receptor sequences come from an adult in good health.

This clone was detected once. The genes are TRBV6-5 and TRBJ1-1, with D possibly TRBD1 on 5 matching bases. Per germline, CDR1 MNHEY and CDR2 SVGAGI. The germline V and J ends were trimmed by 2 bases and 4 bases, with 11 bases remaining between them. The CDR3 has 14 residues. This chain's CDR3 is CASSYQGWGTEAFF. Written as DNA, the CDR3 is TGTGCCAGCAGTTACCAGGGATGGGGCACTGAAGCTTTCTTT.

The CDR3 sequence is CASSATGVKEKLFF. CDR3 coding DNA: TGTGCCAGTAGTGCCACAGGGGTTAAGGAAAAACTGTTTTTT. This chain connects TRBV19 to TRBJ1-4, with 7 bases matching TRBD1. The J segment lost 8 bases and the V segment lost 5 bases, leaving 8 bases of the junction unmatched. Looked up from germline, CDR1 is LNHDA and CDR2 is SQIVND (reference sequence). The CDR3 contains 14 residues.

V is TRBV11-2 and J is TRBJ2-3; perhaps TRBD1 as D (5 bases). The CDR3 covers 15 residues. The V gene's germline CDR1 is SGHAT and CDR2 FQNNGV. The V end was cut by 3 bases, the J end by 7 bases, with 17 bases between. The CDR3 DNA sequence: TGTGCCAGCAGCTTTGTAGTAGGACCAGGGAATACGCAGTATTTT. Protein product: CASSFVVGPGNTQYF.

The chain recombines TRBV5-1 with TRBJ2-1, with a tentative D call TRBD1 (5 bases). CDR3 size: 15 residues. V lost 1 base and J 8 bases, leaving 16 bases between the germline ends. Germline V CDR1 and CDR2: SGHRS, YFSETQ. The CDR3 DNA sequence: TGCGCCAGCAGCTTGAGGCCAGGGATTTTAGATGAGCAGTTCTTC. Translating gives CASSLRPGILDEQFF.

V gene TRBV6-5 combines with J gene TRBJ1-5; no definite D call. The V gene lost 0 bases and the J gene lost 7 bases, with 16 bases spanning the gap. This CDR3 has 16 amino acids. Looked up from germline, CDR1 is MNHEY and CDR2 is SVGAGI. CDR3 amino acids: CASSYSRSLGGQPQHF. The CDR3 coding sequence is TGTGCCAGCAGTTACTCCCGCAGCCTAGGAGGACAGCCCCAGCATTTT.

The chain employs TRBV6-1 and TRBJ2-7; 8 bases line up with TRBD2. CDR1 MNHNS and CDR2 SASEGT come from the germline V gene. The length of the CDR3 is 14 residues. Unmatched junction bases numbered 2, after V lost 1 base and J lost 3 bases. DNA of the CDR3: TGTGCCAGCAGTGAAGACGCGGGGGGCTACGAGCAGTACTTC. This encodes CASSEDAGGYEQYF.

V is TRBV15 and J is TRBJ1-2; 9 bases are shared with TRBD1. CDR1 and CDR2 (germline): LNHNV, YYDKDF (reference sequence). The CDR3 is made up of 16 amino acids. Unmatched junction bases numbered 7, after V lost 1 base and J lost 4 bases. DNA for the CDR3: TGTGCCACCAGCAGAGGAGGGACAGGGAAAGCCTATGGCTACACCTTC. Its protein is CATSRGGTGKAYGYTF.

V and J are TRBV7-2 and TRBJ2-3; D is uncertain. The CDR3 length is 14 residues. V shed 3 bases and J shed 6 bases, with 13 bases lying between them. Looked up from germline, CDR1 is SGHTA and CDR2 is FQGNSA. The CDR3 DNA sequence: TGTGCCAGCAGCTTTACCCCTCCCATGGATACGCAGTATTTT. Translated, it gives CASSFTPPMDTQYF.

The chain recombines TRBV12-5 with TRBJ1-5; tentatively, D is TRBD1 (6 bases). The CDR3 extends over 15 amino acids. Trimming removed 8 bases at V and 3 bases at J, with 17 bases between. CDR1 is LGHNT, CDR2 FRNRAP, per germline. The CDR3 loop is CASNPGTKLNQPQHF. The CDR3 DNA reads TGTGCTAGTAACCCCGGGACAAAACTCAATCAGCCCCAGCATTTT.

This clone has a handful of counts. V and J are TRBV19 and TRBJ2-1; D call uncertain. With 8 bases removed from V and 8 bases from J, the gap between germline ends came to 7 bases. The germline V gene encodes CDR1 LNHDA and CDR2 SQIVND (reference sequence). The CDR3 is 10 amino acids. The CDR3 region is CASGFDEQFF. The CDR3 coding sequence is TGTGCCAGTGGTTTTGATGAGCAGTTCTTC.

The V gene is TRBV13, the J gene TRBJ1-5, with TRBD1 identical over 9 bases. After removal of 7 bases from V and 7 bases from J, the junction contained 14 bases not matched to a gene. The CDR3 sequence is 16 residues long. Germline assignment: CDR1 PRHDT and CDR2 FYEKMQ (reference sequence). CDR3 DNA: TGTGCCAGCACCCTAGGGAGACAGGGGGTTTTGCAGCCCCAGCATTTT. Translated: CASTLGRQGVLQPQHF. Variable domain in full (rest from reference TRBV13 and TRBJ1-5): AAGVIQSPRHLIKEKRETATLKCYPIPRHDTVYWYQQGPGQDPQFLISFYEKMQSDKGSIPDRFSAQQFSDYHSELNMSSLELGDSALYFCASTLGRQGVLQPQHFGDGTRLSIL.

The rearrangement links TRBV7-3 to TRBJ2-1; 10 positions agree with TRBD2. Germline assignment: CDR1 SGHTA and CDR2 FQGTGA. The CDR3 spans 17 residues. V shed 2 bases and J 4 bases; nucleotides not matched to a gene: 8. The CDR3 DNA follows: TGTGCCAGCAGCTTATACCCCCGGACTAGCGGTTACAATGAGCAGTTCTTC. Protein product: CASSLYPRTSGYNEQFF.

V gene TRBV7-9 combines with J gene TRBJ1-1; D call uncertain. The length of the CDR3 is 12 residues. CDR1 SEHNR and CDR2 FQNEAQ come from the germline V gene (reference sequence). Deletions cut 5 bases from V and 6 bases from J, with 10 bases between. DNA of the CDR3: TGTGCCAGCAGCCATGGGCAGCCTGAAGCTTTCTTT. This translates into CASSHGQPEAFF.

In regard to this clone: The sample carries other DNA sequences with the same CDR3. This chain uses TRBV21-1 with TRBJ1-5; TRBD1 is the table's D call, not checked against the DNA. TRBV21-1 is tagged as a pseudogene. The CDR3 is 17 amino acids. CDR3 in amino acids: CASRGQTLGQLNQPQHF. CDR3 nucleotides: TGTGCCAGCAGGGGCCAAACCCTAGGACAACTCAATCAGCCCCAGCATTTT.

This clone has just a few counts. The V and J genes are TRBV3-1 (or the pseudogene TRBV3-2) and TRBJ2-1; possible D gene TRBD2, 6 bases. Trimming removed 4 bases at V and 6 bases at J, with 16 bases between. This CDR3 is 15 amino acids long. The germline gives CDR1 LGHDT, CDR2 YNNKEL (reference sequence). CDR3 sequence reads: CASSLTGVYFNEQFF. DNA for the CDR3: TGTGCCAGCAGCCTAACGGGAGTGTATTTCAATGAGCAGTTCTTC.

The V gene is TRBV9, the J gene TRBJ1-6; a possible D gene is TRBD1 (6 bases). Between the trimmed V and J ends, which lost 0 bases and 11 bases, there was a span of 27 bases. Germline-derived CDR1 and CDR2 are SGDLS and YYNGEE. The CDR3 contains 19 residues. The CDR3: CASSVARTGIPRGGTPLHF. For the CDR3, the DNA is TGTGCCAGCAGCGTAGCTCGCACAGGGATCCCCCGAGGAGGGACACCCCTCCACTTT. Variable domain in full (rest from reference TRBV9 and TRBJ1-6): DSGVTQTPKHLITATGQRVTLRCSPRSGDLSVYWYQQSLDQGLQFLIQYYNGEERAKGNILERFSAQQFPDLHSELNLSSLELGDSALYFCASSVARTGIPRGGTPLHFGNGTRLTVT.

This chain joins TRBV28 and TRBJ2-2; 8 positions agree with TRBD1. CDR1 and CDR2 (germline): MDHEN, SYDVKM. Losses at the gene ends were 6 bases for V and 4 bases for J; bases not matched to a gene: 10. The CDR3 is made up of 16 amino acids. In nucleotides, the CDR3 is TGTGCCAGCAGGCATACGGGACAGGCGGGCACCGGGGAGCTGTTTTTT. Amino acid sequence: CASRHTGQAGTGELFF.

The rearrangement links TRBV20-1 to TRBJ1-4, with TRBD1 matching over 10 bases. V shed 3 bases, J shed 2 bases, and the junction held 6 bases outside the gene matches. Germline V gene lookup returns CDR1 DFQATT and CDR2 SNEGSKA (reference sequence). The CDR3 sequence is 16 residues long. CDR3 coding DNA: TGCAGTGCTAGTTCACCGGGACAGGGGACTAATGAAAAACTGTTTTTT. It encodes CSASSPGQGTNEKLFF.

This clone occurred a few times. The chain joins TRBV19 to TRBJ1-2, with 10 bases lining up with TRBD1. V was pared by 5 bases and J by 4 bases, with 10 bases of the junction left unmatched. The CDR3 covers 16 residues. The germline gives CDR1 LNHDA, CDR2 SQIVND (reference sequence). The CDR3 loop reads CASSWDRGSSAYGYTF. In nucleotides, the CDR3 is TGTGCCAGTAGTTGGGACAGGGGAAGCTCAGCCTATGGCTACACCTTC.

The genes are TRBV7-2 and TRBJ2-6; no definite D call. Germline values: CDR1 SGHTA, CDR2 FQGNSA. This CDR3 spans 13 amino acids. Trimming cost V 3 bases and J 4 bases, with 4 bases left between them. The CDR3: CASSFFGANVLTF. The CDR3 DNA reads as TGTGCCAGCAGCTTTTTCGGGGCCAACGTCCTGACTTTC. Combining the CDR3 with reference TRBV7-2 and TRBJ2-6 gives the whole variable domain GAGVSQSPSNKVTEKGKDVELRCDPISGHTALYWYRQSLGQGLEFLIYFQGNSAPDKSGLPSDRFSAERTGGSVSTLTIQRTQQEDSAVYLCASSFFGANVLTFGAGSRLTVL.

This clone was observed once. CDR3 residues: CAISEQGPMGELFF. The CDR3 bases are TGTGCCATCAGTGAGCAGGGCCCGATGGGGGAGCTGTTTTTT. The chain combines TRBV10-3 with TRBJ2-2; tentatively, D is TRBD1 (5 bases). This CDR3 contains 14 residues. V was clipped by 2 bases and J by 8 bases, with 12 bases between them. In germline, CDR1 is ENHRY, CDR2 SYGVKD.

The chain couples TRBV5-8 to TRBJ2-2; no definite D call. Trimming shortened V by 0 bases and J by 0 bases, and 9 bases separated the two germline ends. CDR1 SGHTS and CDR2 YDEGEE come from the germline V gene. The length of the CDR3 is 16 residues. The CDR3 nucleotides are TGTGCCAGCAGCTTGGGCGGCAGTTCGAACACCGGGGAGCTGTTTTTT. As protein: CASSLGGSSNTGELFF.

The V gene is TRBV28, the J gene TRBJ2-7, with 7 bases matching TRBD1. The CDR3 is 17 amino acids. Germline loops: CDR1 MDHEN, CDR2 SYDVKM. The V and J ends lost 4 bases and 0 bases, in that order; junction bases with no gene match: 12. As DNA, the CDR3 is TGTGCCAGCAGTTCACCAGAGGGGGCCCAAAGCTCCTACGAGCAGTACTTC. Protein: CASSSPEGAQSSYEQYF.

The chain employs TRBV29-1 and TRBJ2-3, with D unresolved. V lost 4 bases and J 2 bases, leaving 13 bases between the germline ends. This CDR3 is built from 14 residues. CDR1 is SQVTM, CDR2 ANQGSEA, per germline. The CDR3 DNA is TGCAGCGTTGCCTCTTCGCCCATCACAGATACGCAGTATTTT. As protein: CSVASSPITDTQYF.

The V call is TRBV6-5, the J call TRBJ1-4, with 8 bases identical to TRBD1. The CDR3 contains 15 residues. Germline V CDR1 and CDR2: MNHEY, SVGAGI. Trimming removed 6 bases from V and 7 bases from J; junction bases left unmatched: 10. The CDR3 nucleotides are TGTGCCAGCAGGAAACAGGGGGTCGGAATTGAAAAACTGTTTTTT. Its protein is CASRKQGVGIEKLFF.

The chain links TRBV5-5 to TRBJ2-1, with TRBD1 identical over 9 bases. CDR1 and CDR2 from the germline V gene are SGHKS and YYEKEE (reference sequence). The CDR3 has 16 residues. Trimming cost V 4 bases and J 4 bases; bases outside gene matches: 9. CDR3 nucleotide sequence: TGTGCCAGCAGCCGGGGCCAGGACAGGGGTTACAATGAGCAGTTCTTC. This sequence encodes CASSRGQDRGYNEQFF.

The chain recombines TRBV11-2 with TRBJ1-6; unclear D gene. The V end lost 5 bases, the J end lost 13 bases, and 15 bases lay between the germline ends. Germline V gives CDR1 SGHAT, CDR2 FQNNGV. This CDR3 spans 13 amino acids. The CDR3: CASSARTSDPLHF. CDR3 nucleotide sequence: TGTGCCAGCAGCGCTAGGACGTCCGACCCCCTCCACTTT.

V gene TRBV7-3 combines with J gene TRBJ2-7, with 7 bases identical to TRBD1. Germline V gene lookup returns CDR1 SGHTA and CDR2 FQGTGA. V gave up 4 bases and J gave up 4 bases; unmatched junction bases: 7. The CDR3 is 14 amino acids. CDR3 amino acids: CASSSGGQLYEQYF. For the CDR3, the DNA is TGTGCCAGCAGCTCAGGGGGACAGTTGTACGAGCAGTACTTC.